This T cell receptor beta chain was profiled in a study of T cell responses to AZD1222 COVID-19 vaccine. Study-wide results and caveats: White British donors predominated, females outnumbered males, and clonal diversity was possibly underestimated. Researchers took repertoire samples only after the peak T cell response had come.

Libraries were prepared by immunoSEQ multiplex PCR; TCRdb keeps only in-frame clonotypes and omits some of them. The sample holds roughly 140,000 clones, around nine tenths seen once. Remarks on this clone: The antigen remains undetermined.

Second-dose groups at about 4 or about 12 weeks were pooled. J gave up 4 bases and V 5 bases, and 16 bases lay outside the gene matches. Germline CDR1 reads PRHDT; CDR2 reads FYEKMQ (reference sequence). This CDR3 is built from 17 residues. The rearrangement links TRBV13 to TRBJ1-1; 7 bases line up with TRBD1. This clonotype was obtained from an adult who received the AZD1222 COVID-19 vaccine. The sequencing here drew on peripheral blood, taken 28 days after the second AZD1222 dose. DNA for the CDR3: TGTGCCAGCAGCCCGGTAGCCTTACAGGGGAGGGGCACTGAAGCTTTCTTT. Residues: CASSPVALQGRGTEAFF.